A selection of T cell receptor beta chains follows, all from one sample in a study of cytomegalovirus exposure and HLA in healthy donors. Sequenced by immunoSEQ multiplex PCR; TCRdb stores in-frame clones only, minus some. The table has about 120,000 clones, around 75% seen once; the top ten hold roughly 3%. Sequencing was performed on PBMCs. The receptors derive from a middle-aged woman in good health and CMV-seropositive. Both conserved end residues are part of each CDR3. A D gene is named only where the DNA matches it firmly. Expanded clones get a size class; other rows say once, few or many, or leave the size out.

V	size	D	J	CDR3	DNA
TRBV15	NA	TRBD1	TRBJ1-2	CATSSGDSNYGYTF	TGTGCCACCAGCAGTGGGGACAGCAACTATGGCTACACCTTC
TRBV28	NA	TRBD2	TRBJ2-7	CASSLRGTTYEQYF	TGTGCCAGCAGTTTGCGGGGGACGACCTACGAGCAGTACTTC
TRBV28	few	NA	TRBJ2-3	CASTRADTQYF	TGTGCCTCCACTAGGGCAGATACGCAGTATTTT
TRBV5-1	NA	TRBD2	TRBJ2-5	CASSLGTSGSTQETQYF	TGCGCCAGCAGCTTGGGGACTAGCGGGAGCACACAAGAGACCCAGTACTTC
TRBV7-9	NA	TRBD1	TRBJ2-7	CASSPRQGLHEQYF	TGTGCCAGCAGCCCGAGACAGGGTCTCCACGAGCAGTACTTC
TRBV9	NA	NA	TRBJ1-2	CASSPTGYGYTF	TGTGCCAGCAGCCCGACGGGCTATGGCTACACCTTC
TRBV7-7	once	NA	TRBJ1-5	CASSPPDPREVNQPQHF	TGTGCTAGCAGCCCCCCCGACCCCAGGGAGGTCAATCAGCCCCAGCATTTT
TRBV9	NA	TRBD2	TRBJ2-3	CASSVGPSGVGADTQYF	TGTGCCAGCAGCGTAGGCCCTAGCGGGGTAGGAGCAGATACGCAGTATTTT
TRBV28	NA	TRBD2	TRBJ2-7	CASSFPGLADFSYEQYF	TGTGCCAGCAGTTTCCCAGGACTAGCGGACTTCTCCTACGAGCAGTACTTC
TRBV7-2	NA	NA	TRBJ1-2	CASSSVTRGYTF	TGTGCCAGCAGCTCCGTGACACGCGGCTACACCTTC
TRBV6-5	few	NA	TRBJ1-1	CASSRTENTEAFF	TGTGCCAGCAGCAGGACAGAGAACACTGAAGCTTTCTTT
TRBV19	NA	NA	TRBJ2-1	CASSTSPTYNEQFF	TGTGCCAGTAGCACTAGCCCCACCTACAATGAGCAGTTCTTC
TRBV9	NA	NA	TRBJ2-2	CASSVRENPTGELFF	TGTGCCAGCAGCGTAAGAGAGAATCCCACCGGGGAGCTGTTTTTT
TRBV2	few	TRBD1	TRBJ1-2	CATQTGTYGYTF	TGTGCCACTCAGACAGGGACCTATGGCTACACCTTC
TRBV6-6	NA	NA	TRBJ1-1	CASSDDSSNTEAFF	TGTGCCAGCAGCGACGACAGCTCGAACACTGAAGCTTTCTTT
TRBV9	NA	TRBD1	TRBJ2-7	CASSVGGQGYEQYF	TGTGCCAGCAGCGTAGGGGGACAGGGCTACGAGCAGTACTTC
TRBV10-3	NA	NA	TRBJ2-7	CAIRESGGTYEQYF	TGTGCCATCAGGGAGTCCGGGGGAACCTACGAGCAGTACTTC
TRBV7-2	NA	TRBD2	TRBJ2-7	CASSVSGSIYEQYF	TGTGCCAGCAGCGTTAGCGGGTCTATCTACGAGCAGTACTTC
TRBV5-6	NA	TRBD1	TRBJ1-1	CASSLSVGRGLLDEAFF	TGTGCCAGCAGCTTGTCAGTGGGCAGGGGGCTATTGGATGAAGCTTTCTTT
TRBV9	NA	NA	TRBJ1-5	CASSKDSHSNQPQHF	TGTGCCAGCAGCAAAGACAGTCATAGCAATCAGCCCCAGCATTTT
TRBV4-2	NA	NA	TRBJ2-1	CASSQDLEQSYNEQFF	TGTGCCAGCAGCCAAGATCTGGAGCAGTCCTACAACGAGCAGTTCTTC
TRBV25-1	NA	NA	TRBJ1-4	CASGGGITNEKLFF	TGTGCCAGCGGCGGGGGAATCACTAATGAAAAACTGTTTTTT
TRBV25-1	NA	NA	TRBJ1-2	CASSELGRQDYGYTF	TGTGCCAGCAGTGAATTGGGTCGGCAGGATTATGGCTACACCTTC
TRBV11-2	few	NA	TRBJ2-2	CASRNAGGTGELFF	TGTGCCAGCAGAAATGCAGGGGGGACCGGGGAGCTGTTTTTT
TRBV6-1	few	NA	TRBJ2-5	CASSPSPRGGETQYF	TGTGCCAGCAGTCCTTCCCCAAGGGGCGGAGAGACCCAGTACTTC
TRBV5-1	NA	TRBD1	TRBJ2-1	CASGSGQGAGDEQFF	TGCGCCAGCGGCTCCGGACAGGGGGCAGGTGATGAGCAGTTCTTC
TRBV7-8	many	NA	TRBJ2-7	CASSLSRGNEQYF	TGTGCCAGCAGTCTTAGTCGAGGGAACGAGCAGTACTTC
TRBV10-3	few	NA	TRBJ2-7	CAISTQGFGSYEQYF	TGTGCCATCAGCACACAGGGTTTTGGATCCTACGAGCAGTACTTC
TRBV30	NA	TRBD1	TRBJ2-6	CAWSYDRVSSGANVLTF	TGTGCCTGGAGTTACGACAGGGTTAGCTCTGGGGCCAACGTCCTGACTTTC